Listed below are T cell receptor beta chains from one sample, sequenced in a study of CD8+CD57+ T cells in acquired aplastic anemia. MiXCR, run by TCRdb on the reads, gives a single entry per CDR3 protein. Of about 150,000 distinct CDR3 sequences in the sample, 35% to 50% were seen once. The sequencing sample was made of sorted CD4+, CD8+, or CD8+CD57+ T cells (not recorded which) from PBMCs. Receptors originate from a human donor in good health, serving as a control. CDR3s leave out the opening cysteine and the closing phenylalanine or tryptophan.

v_gene	CDR3aa
TRBV6-2/TRBV6-3	ASAWRGGANTGELF
TRBV20-1	SALSGGPVDTQY
TRBV11-2	ASRSGVGVSNSPLH
TRBV2	ASRRWREELF
TRBV20-1	SARDRAAATNEKLF
TRBV5-1	ASSLTSGFDEQF
TRBV29-1	SVEGEVWPYNEQF
TRBV29-1	SVGPDRGAEQY
TRBV3-1	ASSQDVGSGYT
TRBV10-3	AISGGREGYT
TRBV7-2	ASSGGSGAYQPQH
TRBV5-1	ASSLAGTGGGYT
TRBV9	ASSVGWRDNSPLH
TRBV6-1	ASSEVNIQY
TRBV10-3	AISLGTAGGEKLF
TRBV7-3	ASSLIVAGELF
TRBV27	ASSPRDRDPNKQF
TRBV12-3/TRBV12-4	ASSFDLGGKAMYSPLH
TRBV19	ASRGGLAGTYEQY
TRBV2	ASRAGNTGELF
TRBV7-9	ASSLGDREADTQY
TRBV11-3	ASSLSGLGTEAF
TRBV2	ASSVNLGYT
TRBV2	ASSEAGSAQH
TRBV11-2	ASSSGRGEKWDTQY